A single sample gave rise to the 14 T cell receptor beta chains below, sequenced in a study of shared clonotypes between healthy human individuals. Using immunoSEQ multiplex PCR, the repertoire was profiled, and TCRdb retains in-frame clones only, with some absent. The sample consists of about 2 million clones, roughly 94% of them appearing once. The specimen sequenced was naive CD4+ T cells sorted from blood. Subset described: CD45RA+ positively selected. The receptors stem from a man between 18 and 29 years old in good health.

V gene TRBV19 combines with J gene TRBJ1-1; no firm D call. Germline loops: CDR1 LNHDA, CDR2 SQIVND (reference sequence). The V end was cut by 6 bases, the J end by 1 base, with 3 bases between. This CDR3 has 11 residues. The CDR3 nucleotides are TGTGCCAGTAGAACGAACACTGAAGCTTTCTTT. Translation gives CASRTNTEAFF.

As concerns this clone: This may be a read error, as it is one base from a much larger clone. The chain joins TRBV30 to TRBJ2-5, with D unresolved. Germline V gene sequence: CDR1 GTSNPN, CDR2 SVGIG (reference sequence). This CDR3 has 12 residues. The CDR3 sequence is CAWSVVSEAQYF. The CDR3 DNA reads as TGTGCCTGGAGCGTGGTGTCAGAGGCCCAGTACTTC. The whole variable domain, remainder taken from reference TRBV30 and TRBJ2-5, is SQTIHQWPATLVQPVGSPLSLECTVEGTSNPNLYWYRQAAGRGLQLLFYSVGIGQISSEVPQNLSASRPQDRQFILSSKKLLLSDSGFYLCAWSVVSEAQYFGPGTRLLVL.

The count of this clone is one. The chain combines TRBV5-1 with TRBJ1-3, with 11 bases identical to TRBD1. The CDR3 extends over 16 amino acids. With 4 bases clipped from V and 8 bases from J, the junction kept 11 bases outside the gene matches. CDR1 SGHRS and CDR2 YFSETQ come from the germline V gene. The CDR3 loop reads CASSLTPRTGGYTIYF. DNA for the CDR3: TGCGCCAGCAGCCTGACCCCCCGGACAGGGGGCTACACCATATATTTT. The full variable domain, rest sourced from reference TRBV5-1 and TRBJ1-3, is KAGVTQTPRYLIKTRGQQVTLSCSPISGHRSVSWYQQTPGQGLQFLFEYFSETQRNKGNFPGRFSGRQFSNSRSEMNVSTLELGDSALYLCASSLTPRTGGYTIYFGEGSWLTVV.

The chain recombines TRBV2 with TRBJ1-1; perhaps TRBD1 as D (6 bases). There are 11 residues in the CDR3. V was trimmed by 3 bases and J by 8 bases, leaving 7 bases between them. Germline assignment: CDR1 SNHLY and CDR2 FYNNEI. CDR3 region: CASSDGTEAFF. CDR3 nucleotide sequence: TGTGCCAGCAGTGACGGGACAGAAGCTTTCTTT. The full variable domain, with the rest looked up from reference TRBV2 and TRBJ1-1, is EPEVTQTPSHQVTQMGQEVILRCVPISNHLYFYWYRQILGQKVEFLVSFYNNEISEKSEIFDDQFSVERPDGSNFTLKIRSTKLEDSAMYFCASSDGTEAFFGQGTRLTVV.

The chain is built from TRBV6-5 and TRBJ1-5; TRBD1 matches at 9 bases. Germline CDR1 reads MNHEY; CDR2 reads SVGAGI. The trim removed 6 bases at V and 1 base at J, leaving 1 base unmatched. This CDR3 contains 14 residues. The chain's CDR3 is CASRDRGSNQPQHF. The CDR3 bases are TGTGCCAGCAGGGACAGGGGAAGCAATCAGCCCCAGCATTTT.

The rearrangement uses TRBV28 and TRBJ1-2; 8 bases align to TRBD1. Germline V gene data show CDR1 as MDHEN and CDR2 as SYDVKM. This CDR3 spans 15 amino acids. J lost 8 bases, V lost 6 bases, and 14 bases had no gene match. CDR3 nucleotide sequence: TGTGCCAGCAGACTTACGGACAGGGTCACTCTCGGCTACACCTTC. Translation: CASRLTDRVTLGYTF.

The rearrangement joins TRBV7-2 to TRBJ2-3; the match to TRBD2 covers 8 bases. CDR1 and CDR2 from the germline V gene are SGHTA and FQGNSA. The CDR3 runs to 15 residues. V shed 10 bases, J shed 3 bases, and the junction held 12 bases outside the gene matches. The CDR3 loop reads CATNENGGRTDTQYF. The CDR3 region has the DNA TGTGCCACCAACGAAAATGGCGGGAGGACAGATACGCAGTATTTT.

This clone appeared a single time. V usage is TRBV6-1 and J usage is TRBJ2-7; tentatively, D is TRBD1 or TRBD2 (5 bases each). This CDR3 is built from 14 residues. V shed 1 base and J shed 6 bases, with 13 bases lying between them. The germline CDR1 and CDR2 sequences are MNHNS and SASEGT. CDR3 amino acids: CASSEDWWGSEQYF. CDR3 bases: TGTGCCAGCAGTGAAGATTGGTGGGGGAGCGAGCAGTACTTC.

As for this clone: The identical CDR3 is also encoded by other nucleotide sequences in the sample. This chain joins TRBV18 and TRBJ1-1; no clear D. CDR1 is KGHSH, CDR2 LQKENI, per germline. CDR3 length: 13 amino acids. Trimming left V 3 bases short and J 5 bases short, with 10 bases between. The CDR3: CASSPIGGTEAFF. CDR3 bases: TGTGCCAGCTCACCTATCGGCGGGACTGAAGCTTTCTTT. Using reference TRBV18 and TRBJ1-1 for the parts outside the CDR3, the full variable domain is NAGVMQNPRHLVRRRGQEARLRCSPMKGHSHVYWYRQLPEEGLKFMVYLQKENIIDESGMPKERFSAEFPKEGPSILRIQQVVRGDSAAYFCASSPIGGTEAFFGQGTRLTVV.

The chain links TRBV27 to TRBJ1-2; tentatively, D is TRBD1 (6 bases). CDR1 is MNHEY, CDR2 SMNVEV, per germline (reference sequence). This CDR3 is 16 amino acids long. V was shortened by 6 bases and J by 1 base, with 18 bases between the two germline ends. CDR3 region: CASRSQPGQVNYGYTF. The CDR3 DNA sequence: TGTGCCAGCAGATCCCAGCCGGGACAAGTTAACTATGGCTACACCTTC.

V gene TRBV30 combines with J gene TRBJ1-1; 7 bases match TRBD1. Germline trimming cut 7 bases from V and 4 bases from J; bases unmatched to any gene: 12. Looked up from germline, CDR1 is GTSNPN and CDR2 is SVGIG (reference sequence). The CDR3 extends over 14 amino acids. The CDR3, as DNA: TGTGCCTCCCCAGAGGGGGCAGGGGGCACTGAAGCTTTCTTT. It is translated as CASPEGAGGTEAFF.

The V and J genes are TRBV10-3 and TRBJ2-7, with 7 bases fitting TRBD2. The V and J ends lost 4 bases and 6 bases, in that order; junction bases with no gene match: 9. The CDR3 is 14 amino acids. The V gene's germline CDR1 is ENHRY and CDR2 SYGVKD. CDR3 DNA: TGTGCCATCAGTGGGAGGGGAGGGGAGGCCGAGCAGTACTTC. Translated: CAISGRGGEAEQYF.

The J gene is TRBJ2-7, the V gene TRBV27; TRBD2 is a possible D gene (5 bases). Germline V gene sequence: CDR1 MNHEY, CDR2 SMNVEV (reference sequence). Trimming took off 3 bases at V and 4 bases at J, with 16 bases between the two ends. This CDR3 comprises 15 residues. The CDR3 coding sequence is TGTGCCAGCAGTTTGGGTATCAGAGGGCGTTACGAGCAGTACTTC. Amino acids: CASSLGIRGRYEQYF.

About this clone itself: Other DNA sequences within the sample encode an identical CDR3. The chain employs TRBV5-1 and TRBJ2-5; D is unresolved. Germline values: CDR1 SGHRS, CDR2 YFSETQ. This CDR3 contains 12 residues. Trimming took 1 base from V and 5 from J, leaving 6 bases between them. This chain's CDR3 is CASSLSGETQYF. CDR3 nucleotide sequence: TGCGCCAGCAGCTTGTCTGGGGAGACCCAGTACTTC.